Below are 10 T cell receptor beta chains sequenced from a single sample in a study of cytomegalovirus exposure and HLA in healthy donors. The PCR was carried out with 60 Vbeta primers and 13 Jbeta primers. Clones were sequenced by immunoSEQ multiplex PCR, and TCRdb holds only the in-frame ones, with some missing. There are 110,000 to 150,000 clones in the sample; about 75% occur only once, and 3.5% to 5% lies in the top ten. Sample: PBMCs. The receptors come from a man aged 18 to 30 in good health and CMV-seronegative.

The chain is built from TRBV28 and TRBJ1-5; 7 nucleotides align to TRBD1. This CDR3 is 16 amino acids long. J gave up 5 bases and V 4 bases, and 11 bases lay outside the gene matches. The germline V gene has CDR1 MDHEN and CDR2 SYDVKM. For the CDR3, the DNA is TGTGCCAGCAGTTCCCCAGGGGGGCAGGGGTATCAGCCCCAGCATTTT. As protein: CASSSPGGQGYQPQHF.

The chain has TRBV27 and TRBJ2-7; 13 bases fit TRBD2. CDR3 length equals 14 residues. After removal of 6 bases from V and 4 bases from J, the junction contained 3 bases not matched to a gene. Looked up from germline, CDR1 is MNHEY and CDR2 is SMNVEV (reference sequence). The CDR3 is CASRPGLAGYEQYF. In DNA, the CDR3 is TGTGCCAGCAGGCCGGGACTAGCGGGATACGAGCAGTACTTC.

This chain connects TRBV4-2 to TRBJ2-3, with 8 bases lining up with TRBD2. Trimming cost V 5 bases and J 0 bases; bases outside gene matches: 4. CDR3 length: 15 amino acids. Germline lookup yields CDR1 LGHNA and CDR2 YNFKEQ. The CDR3 spells CASSSLAASTDTQYF. The CDR3 nucleotides are TGTGCCAGCAGCTCACTAGCGGCAAGCACAGATACGCAGTATTTT.

The genes are TRBV7-3 and TRBJ2-1, with a weak D call TRBD2 (6 bases). Germline V gene lookup returns CDR1 SGHTA and CDR2 FQGTGA. With 2 bases removed from V and 2 bases from J, the gap between germline ends came to 16 bases. The CDR3 runs to 17 residues. The DNA for the CDR3 is TGTGCCAGCAGCTTAGACCCCGGGGGAGTCCCCTACAATGAGCAGTTCTTC. It specifies CASSLDPGGVPYNEQFF.

The rearrangement links TRBV2 to TRBJ1-5; TRBD1 matches at 8 bases. With 5 bases clipped from V and 4 bases from J, the junction kept 7 bases outside the gene matches. From germline, CDR1 is SNHLY and CDR2 FYNNEI. The CDR3 extends over 15 amino acids. CDR3 in amino acids: CASSPTGVGNQPQHF. The CDR3 DNA reads as TGTGCCAGCAGTCCGACAGGGGTGGGAAATCAGCCCCAGCATTTT.

A single count supports this clone. The rearrangement links TRBV4-1 to TRBJ2-6; 15 bases fit TRBD2. The V segment lost 5 bases and the J segment 0 bases; nucleotides outside the gene matches: 2. CDR1 is MGHRA, CDR2 YSYEKL, per germline. The CDR3 loop spans 18 amino acids. CDR3 DNA sequence: TGCGCCAGCAGCAAGGGACTAGCGGGGGGCTCTGGGGCCAACGTCCTGACTTTC. Translating it yields CASSKGLAGGSGANVLTF.

This clone was detected once. This chain connects TRBV19 to TRBJ1-3, with a tentative D call TRBD1 (5 bases). The CDR3 contains 14 residues. CDR1 is LNHDA, CDR2 SQIVND, per germline (reference sequence). The V end was cut by 5 bases, the J end by 0 bases, with 8 bases between. In DNA, the CDR3 is TGTGCCAGTAGTGCCAGGGCCTCTGGAAACACCATATATTTT. Translation: CASSARASGNTIYF.

The V and J genes are TRBV2 and TRBJ2-7; 7 bases map to TRBD1. Germline CDR1 SNHLY, CDR2 FYNNEI. CDR3 size: 14 residues. V dropped 3 bases and J dropped 4; count of bases not matched to a gene: 6. This chain's CDR3 is CASSDQGVVYEQYF. For the CDR3, the DNA is TGTGCCAGCAGTGACCAGGGGGTGGTGTACGAGCAGTACTTC. Full variable domain (remainder filled in from reference TRBV2 and TRBJ2-7): EPEVTQTPSHQVTQMGQEVILRCVPISNHLYFYWYRQILGQKVEFLVSFYNNEISEKSEIFDDQFSVERPDGSNFTLKIRSTKLEDSAMYFCASSDQGVVYEQYFGPGTRLTVT.

V and J are TRBV6-5 and TRBJ1-6; TRBD1 might be the D (6 bases). Trimming removed 0 bases at V and 7 bases at J, with 10 bases between. The CDR3 has 15 residues. In germline, CDR1 is MNHEY, CDR2 SVGAGI. Written as DNA, the CDR3 is TGTGCCAGCAGTTACTCGAACAGGGCCAATTCACCCCTCCACTTT. Protein sequence: CASSYSNRANSPLHF.

CDR3 nucleotide sequence: TGTGCCAGCAGCGTAGTGGGGGGGGGCGGGGCAGATACGCAGTATTTT. It yields the protein CASSVVGGGGADTQYF. The V gene is TRBV9, the J gene TRBJ2-3, with a possible D match to TRBD2 (7 bases). From germline, CDR1 is SGDLS and CDR2 YYNGEE. The CDR3 is made up of 16 amino acids. The V end was cut by 0 bases, the J end by 4 bases, with 15 bases between.